This TCR beta chain was captured by sequencing in a study of shared clonotypes between healthy human individuals. CD8 cells regarded as naive lacked CD45RO, were positively chosen for CCR7, and omitted terminally differentiated effector memory CD45RA+ cells. The CDR3 is 18 residues long. Trimming took 2 bases from V and 8 from J; bases not matched to a gene: 17. Germline values: CDR1 MNHEY, CDR2 SMNVEV (reference sequence). TCRdb keeps only in-frame clones here, not all; method: immunoSEQ multiplex PCR. In the table there are some 2 million clones, about 95% of which are singletons. The sequenced sample was naive CD8+ T cells sorted from blood. The TCR originated in a man between 18 and 35 years old in good health. The chain employs TRBV27 and TRBJ2-1; 8 bases line up with TRBD2. The CDR3, as DNA: TGTGCCAGCAGTTTACGCCCTGTGGGAGCGGGGGTTGGAGATGAGCAGTTCTTC. Translated, it gives CASSLRPVGAGVGDEQFF.